This is a list of T cell receptor beta chains from one sample in a study of T cell responses to AZD1222 COVID-19 vaccine. The repertoire was sequenced with immunoSEQ multiplex PCR; TCRdb's copy has only in-frame clones and lacks some. Counted here are 150,000 to 200,000 clones, approximately 90% occurring once; the ten biggest clones make up approximately 1.7%. The sample in question was peripheral blood, obtained 28 days after the second AZD1222 dose. The receptors come from an adult who received the AZD1222 COVID-19 vaccine. Both conserved end residues are part of each CDR3. A D gene is named only where the DNA matches it firmly. Clone size appears in some rows only: once, few, many, or a class for an expanded clone.

D	V	J	size	DNA	CDR3
.	TRBV21-1	TRBJ2-7	.	TGTGCCAGCAGCGCCACTAGCGGGGGGATCTACGAGCAGTACTTC	CASSATSGGIYEQYF
.	TRBV12-3/TRBV12-4	TRBJ2-5	few	TGTGCCAGCGGACCCATAAAAGAGACCCAGTACTTC	CASGPIKETQYF
.	TRBV7-3	TRBJ2-6	.	TGTGCCAGCAGCTTTTCGGGGTCCCCCTCTGGGGCCAACGTCCTGACTTTC	CASSFSGSPSGANVLTF
.	TRBV7-2	TRBJ1-1	once	TGTGCCAGCAGCTTAGTATCGGGTCGCGGATGGACGGACACTGAAGCTTTCTTT	CASSLVSGRGWTDTEAFF
TRBD1	TRBV2	TRBJ1-2	once	TGTGCCAGCAGTCTGGACAGGCAGGACTATGGCTACACCTTC	CASSLDRQDYGYTF
.	TRBV7-2	TRBJ1-1	.	TGTGCCAGCAGCCACAGGCCGTTGAACACTGAAGCTTTCTTT	CASSHRPLNTEAFF
TRBD2	TRBV7-6	TRBJ2-3	once	TGTGCCAGCAGCTCCCCGGGACTAGCGGGAGCTAAGTGGACAGATACGCAGTATTTT	CASSSPGLAGAKWTDTQYF
.	TRBV7-2	TRBJ2-5	.	TGTGCCAGCAGCCTTTACGGCATGGGAGAGACCCAGTACTTC	CASSLYGMGETQYF
TRBD2	TRBV5-5	TRBJ2-7	.	TGTGCCAGCAGTCCAACTAGCGTTGGCTCCTACGAGCAGTACTTC	CASSPTSVGSYEQYF
.	TRBV14	TRBJ1-3	.	TGTGCCAGCAGCCAGTTCAACAGTGGAAACACCATATATTTT	CASSQFNSGNTIYF
TRBD1	TRBV27	TRBJ2-7	.	TGTGCCAGCAGTCCGCGACAGGGGGCGCACTTGGGGCAGTACTTC	CASSPRQGAHLGQYF
.	TRBV5-1	TRBJ1-2	.	TGCGCCAGCAGCTTGGAGAACGACTTTTATGGCTACACCTTC	CASSLENDFYGYTF
.	TRBV9	TRBJ2-7	.	TGTGCCAGCAGCGTAGGTCAGGCTATCTCCTACGAGCAGTACTTC	CASSVGQAISYEQYF
.	TRBV6-5	TRBJ1-1	.	TGTGCCAGCAGTCCCCCTCGAGGGGGGCACACTGAAGCTTTCTTT	CASSPPRGGHTEAFF
.	TRBV6-5	TRBJ1-3	.	TGTGCCAGCAGTTACAGTAATGGAAACACCATATATTTT	CASSYSNGNTIYF
.	TRBV2	TRBJ2-7	.	TGTGCCAGCAGGGACCCGGATGGGACCTACGAGCAGTACTTC	CASRDPDGTYEQYF
TRBD2	TRBV5-1	TRBJ2-1	.	TGCGCCAGCAGCTTGGTACCTAGCGGGACCTCCTACAATGAGCAGTTCTTC	CASSLVPSGTSYNEQFF
TRBD1	TRBV12-3/TRBV12-4	TRBJ2-1	once	TGTGCCAGCAGTTTAGCGACAGGGTATGAGCAGTTCTTC	CASSLATGYEQFF
.	TRBV6-5	TRBJ1-4	.	TGTGCCAGCAGCCCACAATATAATGAAAAACTGTTTTTT	CASSPQYNEKLFF
.	TRBV5-1	TRBJ1-1	.	TGCGCCAGCAGCTTGACAGGTAACACTGAAGCTTTCTTT	CASSLTGNTEAFF
TRBD1	TRBV7-2	TRBJ1-4	.	TGTGCCAGCAGCTTAAGGGGGCCCGCAACTAATGAAAAACTGTTTTTT	CASSLRGPATNEKLFF
.	TRBV5-1	TRBJ2-1	.	TGCGCCAGCAGCTTGGATTGGGCGGGCTCCTACAATGAGCAGTTCTTC	CASSLDWAGSYNEQFF
TRBD2	TRBV19	TRBJ2-3	.	TGTGCCAGTAGTACTAGCGGGGGGGCCGCTGATACGCAGTATTTT	CASSTSGGAADTQYF
TRBD1	TRBV7-2	TRBJ1-6	.	TGTGCCAGCAGCCCGGACAGGTTCTCCGGCTCACCCCTCCACTTT	CASSPDRFSGSPLHF
.	TRBV19	TRBJ1-1	.	TGTGCCAGTAGTATAGGGGGGAATCGGCAGATGAACACTGAAGCTTTCTTT	CASSIGGNRQMNTEAFF
.	TRBV7-3	TRBJ2-5	.	TGTGCCAGCAGTGGGGACTTAACGGGGACCCAGTACTTC	CASSGDLTGTQYF
TRBD1	TRBV6-2/TRBV6-3	TRBJ2-1	.	TGTGCCAGCAGTTACGATTCCGGGACAGGGGAGGAGAATGAGCAGTTCTTC	CASSYDSGTGEENEQFF
.	TRBV27	TRBJ1-6	.	TGTGCCAGCAGTTTTGGTCGTTGGGGAGACAATTCACCCCTCCACTTT	CASSFGRWGDNSPLHF
.	TRBV5-5	TRBJ1-5	.	TGTGCCAGCAGCTTGGCCAGGAATAGCAATCAGCCCCAGCATTTT	CASSLARNSNQPQHF
.	TRBV6-5	TRBJ1-1	.	TGTGCCAGCAGTTACTACACTGAAGCTTTCTTT	CASSYYTEAFF
.	TRBV27	TRBJ2-2	.	TGTGCCAGCAGTTCAAGAGGGACACCTCCCGGGGAGCTGTTTTTT	CASSSRGTPPGELFF
.	TRBV7-2	TRBJ1-1	once	TGTGCCAGCAGCTCGCACCGACAGGTAGGGACTTTCTTT	CASSSHRQVGTFF
TRBD1	TRBV12-5	TRBJ1-2	.	TGTGCTAGTGGTTTGGATGGGGGATGGGACAGGGGGCGCTCCCTCTATGGCTACACCTTC	CASGLDGGWDRGRSLYGYTF
.	TRBV10-2	TRBJ2-2	.	TGCGCCAGCAGTGAGTCGGATTCTGGGAGTTTAGCCGGGGAGCTGTTTTTT	CASSESDSGSLAGELFF
TRBD1	TRBV5-5	TRBJ2-5	.	TGTGCCAGCAGCTACACCACAGGGGTAGGGGAGACCCAGTACTTC	CASSYTTGVGETQYF
.	TRBV15	TRBJ2-5	.	TGTGCCACCAGCAGAGTCGGTAGAAATGCTCAGGAGACCCAGTACTTC	CATSRVGRNAQETQYF
TRBD2	TRBV6-5	TRBJ2-1	.	TGTGCCAGCAGTTACATGGCTAGCGGGTTCAATGAGCAGTTCTTC	CASSYMASGFNEQFF
TRBD1	TRBV30	TRBJ2-5	.	TGTGCCTGGATATCGACAGGGGGCAGGGCCCAGTACTTC	CAWISTGGRAQYF
TRBD1	TRBV18	TRBJ2-1	.	TGTGCCAGCTCACCGGGACAGAGCCTCATCAATGAGCAGTTCTTC	CASSPGQSLINEQFF
.	TRBV18	TRBJ1-6	.	TGTGCCAGCTCACCGGACAGCTTGAATTCACCCCTCCACTTT	CASSPDSLNSPLHF
.	TRBV19	TRBJ1-4	.	TGTGCCAGTAGTATTTTAGGGGGGTCTGAAAAACTGTTTTTT	CASSILGGSEKLFF
.	TRBV30	TRBJ2-1	.	TGTGCCTGGAGTGGCGACAGTAACAATGAGCAGTTCTTC	CAWSGDSNNEQFF
.	TRBV7-6	TRBJ2-6	.	TGTGCCAGCAGCCCCGCAGTAGTCATCGCTGGGGCCAACGTCCTGACTTTC	CASSPAVVIAGANVLTF
.	TRBV12-3/TRBV12-4	TRBJ1-5	.	TGTGCCAGCAGCTATACGAGGGGTCAGCCCCAGCATTTT	CASSYTRGQPQHF
.	TRBV7-9	TRBJ1-2	.	TGTGCCAGCAGCGGACGTGGGAAGATCGGAGGTGGCTACACCTTC	CASSGRGKIGGGYTF
.	TRBV5-1	TRBJ1-1	.	TGCGCCAGCAGCTTGGGCAGGAACACTGAAGCTTTCTTT	CASSLGRNTEAFF